This T cell receptor beta chain was recovered during a study of T cells in Graves' hyperthyroidism and ophthalmopathy. Study information: Peripheral blood collection took place at initial diagnosis, before any treatment.

Study results and caveats: Prediction of ophthalmopathy progression came a median approximately 6.6 months pre-onset.

Stability of Graves' hyperthyroidism was defined as absent ophthalmopathy progression within 18 months. Any patient presenting with uncontrolled infection, other autoimmune disease, pregnancy or lactation was left out. Note on this clonotype: What it binds is unknown. An end of the junction does not agree with germline; a read error may underlie this.

Authors of the study amplified TCR beta CDR3 regions from RNA transcripts. TCR CDR3 underwent first-round RT-PCR with the HTBI primer set. MiXCR was run by TCRdb on the multiplex PCR reads, yielding one entry per CDR3 protein. The sample comprises about 840,000 distinct CDR3 sequences, more than 30% of which are singletons, and around 9.3% rests with the top ten. The CDR3 contains 14 residues. The germline V gene has CDR1 SGHVS and CDR2 FNYEAQ. This chain joins TRBV7-6 and TRBJ1-1; the match to TRBD1 covers 8 bases. This sequence was found in a man aged 18-30 years with Graves' hyperthyroidism. The source material was blood. DNA for the CDR3: TGTGCCAGCAGCGCAGGGGGCCGGCCCACTGAAGCTTCCTTT. It translates to CASSAGGRPTEASF.